This entry is about one TCR beta chain. Which antigen it targets is not known. Base qualities are missing; no much larger clone stands one base away. These data belong to a study (dated by TCRdb to about 2016). The germline V and J ends show losses of 7 bases and 2 bases respectively, and no gene match explains 1 base of the junction. Measured from the cysteine to the phenylalanine, the CDR3 is 12 residues long. Here the CDR3 DNA is all that survives: 36 bases in frame from base 1. Based on the germline V gene (reference sequence), the CDR1 and CDR2 sequences are LNHDA and SQIVND. To prepare the library, RT-PCR was applied. Sequenced using an Illumina MiSeq. TCRdb reran the public reads through fastp at Q25 and MiXCR, keeping productive beta chains. A single entry per CDR3 protein holds the most common genes and DNA from its merged rows. The sample table shows about 700,000 distinct CDR3 sequences, and 14% are seen once. Just over 3.5% of the sample is held by the ten biggest clonotypes.

The clonotype originates from a female donor in good health, serving as a healthy control. The chain was built from TRBV19 and TRBJ1-2; TRBD1 lines up with 7 middle nucleotides. The sequencing sample was made of memory CD4+ T cells from blood. The encoded CDR3 is CASTDRNYGYTF. The DNA sequence is given as TGTGCCAGTACGGACAGGAACTATGGCTACACCTTC. Extended through the reference TRBV19 and TRBJ1-2 proteins, this CDR3 yields the full variable domain: DGGITQSPKYLFRKEGQNVTLSCEQNLNHDAMYWYRQDPGQGLRLIYYSQIVNDFQKGDIAEGYSVSREKKESFPLTVTSAQKNPTAFYLCASTDRNYGYTFGSGTRLTVV.